These T cell receptor beta chains were read from a single sample in a study of blood T cell repertoires in COVID-19. TCRdb's table, derived via immunoSEQ multiplex PCR, lists solely in-frame clones and lacks some. Of around 130,000 clones in the sample, 90% are singletons; the top ten hold around 3.8%. The specimen was peripheral blood. The receptor set was obtained from a man between 50 and 59 years old with active COVID-19. Both conserved end residues are part of each CDR3. Each record gives: V gene, J gene, clone size, D gene, CDR3 protein, CDR3 DNA. The D gene is left open where the match is weak. Size tells how often a clone was seen (once, few, many) or the class of an expanded clone, and some rows leave it out.

V gene: TRBV6-6
J gene: TRBJ2-7
clone size: NA
D gene: TRBD1
CDR3 protein: CASAGTDSYEQYF
CDR3 DNA: TGTGCCAGTGCTGGGACAGATTCCTACGAGCAGTACTTC

V gene: TRBV19
J gene: TRBJ2-1
clone size: NA
D gene: TRBD1
CDR3 protein: CASSMRGSGQGNEQFF
CDR3 DNA: TGTGCCAGTAGTATGCGGGGGTCGGGACAGGGGAATGAGCAGTTCTTC

V gene: TRBV18
J gene: TRBJ2-5
clone size: NA
D gene: NA
CDR3 protein: CASSPTQETQYF
CDR3 DNA: TGTGCCAGCTCACCCACCCAGGAGACCCAGTACTTC

V gene: TRBV7-9
J gene: TRBJ1-4
clone size: once
D gene: NA
CDR3 protein: CASSLAETVNEKLFF
CDR3 DNA: TGTGCCAGCAGCTTAGCGGAGACAGTTAATGAAAAACTGTTTTTT

V gene: TRBV11-3
J gene: TRBJ2-3
clone size: few
D gene: TRBD2
CDR3 protein: CASSRSGSGLDTQYF
CDR3 DNA: TGTGCCAGCAGCCGTAGCGGGAGCGGGCTAGATACGCAGTATTTT

V gene: TRBV5-1
J gene: TRBJ2-3
clone size: NA
D gene: TRBD2
CDR3 protein: CASSPPSGAQTDTQYF
CDR3 DNA: TGCGCCAGCAGCCCGCCTAGCGGGGCACAAACAGATACGCAGTATTTT

V gene: TRBV6-5
J gene: TRBJ2-2
clone size: NA
D gene: TRBD2
CDR3 protein: CASSPGTSRTGELFF
CDR3 DNA: TGTGCCAGCAGCCCCGGGACTAGCCGCACCGGGGAGCTGTTTTTT

V gene: TRBV5-1
J gene: TRBJ2-5
clone size: NA
D gene: TRBD2
CDR3 protein: CASSFSSGTSVYLIPQETQYF
CDR3 DNA: TGCGCCAGCAGTTTCTCTTCCGGGACTAGCGTCTACCTCATCCCCCAAGAGACCCAGTACTTC

V gene: TRBV3-1/TRBV3-2
J gene: TRBJ1-1
clone size: once
D gene: NA
CDR3 protein: CASSQVNQGGAFF
CDR3 DNA: TGTGCCAGCAGCCAAGTGAATCAGGGAGGAGCTTTCTTT

V gene: TRBV2
J gene: TRBJ2-6
clone size: NA
D gene: TRBD2
CDR3 protein: CASKRREGAGANVLTF
CDR3 DNA: TGTGCCAGCAAAAGGAGGGAGGGTGCTGGGGCCAACGTCCTGACTTTC

V gene: TRBV3-1/TRBV3-2
J gene: TRBJ1-6
clone size: NA
D gene: NA
CDR3 protein: CASRQGDSPLHF
CDR3 DNA: TGTGCCAGCAGACAGGGAGATTCACCCCTCCACTTT

V gene: TRBV18
J gene: TRBJ2-3
clone size: once
D gene: TRBD1
CDR3 protein: CASSPRLGGGPAGSTQYF
CDR3 DNA: TGTGCCAGCTCACCGCGCCTAGGGGGCGGCCCCGCCGGGTCTACGCAGTATTTT

V gene: TRBV18
J gene: TRBJ2-1
clone size: NA
D gene: TRBD2
CDR3 protein: CASSPGTSGNNEQFF
CDR3 DNA: TGTGCCAGCTCACCCGGGACTAGCGGAAACAATGAGCAGTTCTTC

V gene: TRBV5-6
J gene: TRBJ2-2
clone size: NA
D gene: TRBD2
CDR3 protein: CASSLGGRVTGELFF
CDR3 DNA: TGTGCCAGCAGCTTGGGAGGGAGGGTCACCGGGGAGCTGTTTTTT

V gene: TRBV6-5
J gene: TRBJ2-2
clone size: NA
D gene: TRBD1
CDR3 protein: CATRGQATGELFF
CDR3 DNA: TGTGCCACCAGGGGGCAGGCGACCGGGGAGCTGTTTTTT

V gene: TRBV3-1/TRBV3-2
J gene: TRBJ2-4
clone size: NA
D gene: NA
CDR3 protein: CASSQERLAKNIQYF
CDR3 DNA: TGTGCCAGCAGCCAAGAGAGGTTAGCCAAAAACATTCAGTACTTC

V gene: TRBV19
J gene: TRBJ1-5
clone size: few
D gene: NA
CDR3 protein: CASSRVDSSQPQHF
CDR3 DNA: TGTGCCAGTAGTAGGGTGGACAGTTCTCAGCCCCAGCATTTT

V gene: TRBV12-3/TRBV12-4
J gene: TRBJ2-1
clone size: NA
D gene: TRBD2
CDR3 protein: CASRPGGRNEQFF
CDR3 DNA: TGTGCCAGCAGGCCGGGGGGGCGTAATGAGCAGTTCTTC

V gene: TRBV19
J gene: TRBJ1-1
clone size: NA
D gene: TRBD1
CDR3 protein: CASSTYRGNTEAFF
CDR3 DNA: TGTGCCAGTAGTACCTACAGGGGAAACACTGAAGCTTTCTTT

V gene: TRBV2
J gene: TRBJ1-6
clone size: NA
D gene: TRBD1
CDR3 protein: CASSELPGGVGALHF
CDR3 DNA: TGTGCCAGCAGTGAACTCCCAGGGGGCGTCGGAGCCCTCCACTTT

V gene: TRBV6-5
J gene: TRBJ1-2
clone size: NA
D gene: NA
CDR3 protein: CASSFRTNYGYTF
CDR3 DNA: TGTGCCAGCAGTTTCAGGACTAACTATGGCTACACCTTC

V gene: TRBV7-2
J gene: TRBJ2-5
clone size: once
D gene: NA
CDR3 protein: CASSLNYLRETQYF
CDR3 DNA: TGTGCCAGCAGCTTGAACTATCTCCGAGAGACCCAGTACTTC

V gene: TRBV19
J gene: TRBJ1-2
clone size: NA
D gene: TRBD1
CDR3 protein: CASSIRGQGNGYTF
CDR3 DNA: TGTGCCAGTAGTATAAGAGGACAGGGGAATGGCTACACCTTC

V gene: TRBV27
J gene: TRBJ1-3
clone size: once
D gene: NA
CDR3 protein: CASSLRGMAGNTIYF
CDR3 DNA: TGTGCCAGCAGTTTGCGGGGGATGGCTGGAAACACCATATATTTT

V gene: TRBV24-1
J gene: TRBJ2-2
clone size: once
D gene: NA
CDR3 protein: CATSDLRPERTGELFF
CDR3 DNA: TGTGCCACCAGTGATTTGCGCCCAGAGAGGACCGGGGAGCTGTTTTTT